The source of this TCR beta chain is a study of hypomethylating agent response in myelodysplastic syndrome. Using immunoSEQ multiplex PCR, the repertoire was profiled, and TCRdb retains in-frame clones only, with some absent. The data show 1,600 or so clones, roughly four fifths seen once. The CDR3 consists of 14 residues. Germline loops: CDR1 MNHEY, CDR2 SMNVEV (reference sequence). Trimming removed 5 bases at V and 6 bases at J, with 16 bases between. The sequenced sample was bone marrow, obtained before or after starting hypomethylating agent treatment for myelodysplastic syndrome (not recorded which). V gene TRBV27 combines with J gene TRBJ1-1; tentatively, D is TRBD1 (5 bases). The TCR was taken from a human donor with myelodysplastic syndrome. The CDR3 region is CASSPGRVWAEAFF. The DNA for the CDR3 is TGTGCCAGCAGTCCAGGCAGGGTTTGGGCTGAAGCTTTCTTT.